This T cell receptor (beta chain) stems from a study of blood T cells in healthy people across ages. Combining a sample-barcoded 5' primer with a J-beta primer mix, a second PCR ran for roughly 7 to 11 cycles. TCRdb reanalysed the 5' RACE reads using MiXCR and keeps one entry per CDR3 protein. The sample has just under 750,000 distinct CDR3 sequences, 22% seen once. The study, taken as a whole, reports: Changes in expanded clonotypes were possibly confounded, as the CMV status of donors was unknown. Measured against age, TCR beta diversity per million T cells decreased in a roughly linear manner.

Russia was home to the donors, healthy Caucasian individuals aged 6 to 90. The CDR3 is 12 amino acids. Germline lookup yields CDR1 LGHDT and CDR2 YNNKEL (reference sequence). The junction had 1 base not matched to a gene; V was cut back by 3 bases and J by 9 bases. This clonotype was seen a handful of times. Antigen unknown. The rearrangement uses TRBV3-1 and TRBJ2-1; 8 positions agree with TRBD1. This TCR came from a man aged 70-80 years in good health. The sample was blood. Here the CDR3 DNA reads TGTGCCAGCAGCCAGACAGGGGCTGAGCAGTTCTTC. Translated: CASSQTGAEQFF.